The 5 T cell receptor beta chains below all came from one sample that was sequenced in a study of blood T cell repertoires in COVID-19. Profiled with immunoSEQ multiplex PCR; TCRdb holds only in-frame clones, not every one. The sample has 45,000 to 50,000 clones; approximately 87% are singletons. The sequencing sample was made of peripheral blood. The origin of the receptors is a woman aged 55-69 years with acute or convalescent COVID-19.

This rearrangement joins TRBV7-2 to TRBJ2-3, with a possible D match to TRBD2 (7 bases). The CDR3 is 14 residues long. The germline V gene encodes CDR1 SGHTA and CDR2 FQGNSA. V shed 5 bases and J shed 4 bases, with 13 bases lying between them. The CDR3 spells CASSRGAPPDTQYF. The CDR3 DNA is TGTGCCAGCAGCCGGGGGGCTCCCCCAGATACGCAGTATTTT.

The chain carries TRBV11-3 and TRBJ2-3; possible D gene TRBD2, 5 bases. Trimming left V 1 base short and J 1 base short, with 12 bases between. The CDR3 is 16 residues long. Germline V gives CDR1 SGHNT, CDR2 YENEEA. The CDR3 is CASSLGSSLGTDTQYF. The CDR3 DNA reads TGTGCCAGCAGCTTAGGTTCTAGCTTGGGCACAGATACGCAGTATTTT.

This chain connects TRBV27 to TRBJ2-7; a possible D gene is TRBD1 (6 bases). Germline loops: CDR1 MNHEY, CDR2 SMNVEV (reference sequence). The length of the CDR3 is 14 residues. The V end was cut by 2 bases, the J end by 6 bases, with 14 bases between. CDR3 coding DNA: TGTGCCAGCAGTTTAAGGCGTCAGGGGTTCGAGCAGTACTTC. It translates to CASSLRRQGFEQYF.

V and J are TRBV7-6 and TRBJ2-1, with 9 positions matching TRBD1. This CDR3 region has 15 residues. Per germline, CDR1 SGHVS and CDR2 FNYEAQ. The V segment lost 1 base and the J segment 5 bases; nucleotides outside the gene matches: 3. CDR3 amino acids: CASSLEGQGHNEQFF. CDR3 in DNA: TGTGCCAGCAGCTTAGAAGGACAGGGGCACAATGAGCAGTTCTTC.

This sequence joins TRBV11-2 and TRBJ2-5; 10 bases align to TRBD1. Germline V gene sequence: CDR1 SGHAT, CDR2 FQNNGV. Germline trimming cut 5 bases from V and 4 bases from J; bases unmatched to any gene: 10. The CDR3 spans 16 residues. The CDR3 nucleotides read TGTGCCAGCAGCACTAGTAGGGGACAGGGGAGAGAGACCCAGTACTTC. This sequence encodes CASSTSRGQGRETQYF.